This T cell receptor (beta chain) was documented in a study of vaccination effects on CD4 cells after COVID-19. Study-level results: Late in the post-vaccination period, infection-induced and vaccine-induced clones underwent marked clonal contraction. In healthy vaccinees, only 1 of 255 vaccine-induced clones cross-reacted with common cold coronaviruses. Convalescent patients were scarce in the study, and it lacked early post-infection timepoints.

Peptide-pool stimulation followed by sequencing identified expanded antigen-specific CD4+ clonotypes in the ViraFEST assay. When around 10 days of culture had elapsed, CD4+ T cells were isolated. Among the vaccine recipients, none had a prior SARS-CoV-2 infection, and nucleocapsid antibodies were negative. In the cultures, half the medium was exchanged for IL-2 medium on days 3 and 7. Concerning this clone itself: As yet, its antigen is unknown.

The assay was immunoSEQ multiplex PCR, and TCRdb's table has in-frame clones only and misses some. The sample consists of some 68,000 clones, about four fifths of them appearing once. Germline loops: CDR1 GTSNPN, CDR2 SVGIG (reference sequence). The CDR3 extends over 13 amino acids. Trimming took 1 base from V and 1 from J, leaving 7 bases between them. Sequencing used CD4+ T cells from PBMCs cultured with SARS-CoV-2 spike peptides, obtained before COVID-19 vaccination. This sequence originates from a human donor who received a COVID-19 vaccine. This sequence joins TRBV30 and TRBJ1-1, with D possibly being TRBD1 (5 bases). The CDR3 spells CAWSGGPNTEAFF. The CDR3 region has the DNA TGTGCCTGGAGTGGGGGCCCGAACACTGAAGCTTTCTTT.